A single sample gave rise to the 4 T cell receptor beta chains below, sequenced in a study of radiation and T cells in renal cell carcinoma. Measured with immunoSEQ multiplex PCR; TCRdb has only the in-frame clones, and not every one. The sample includes roughly 58,000 clones, over 60% of them seen just once. Time point denoted: blood 4 weeks post-SBRT, at nephrectomy. Regarding treatment: 15 Gy SBRT to primary tumor, nephrectomy 4 weeks later. Here the sequenced sample was blood, taken from a patient whose treatment included radiotherapy and nephrectomy. The receptors derive from a man aged 55 to 70 with renal cell carcinoma.

The CDR3 region is CASSVGTETSGRIGNEQFF. The CDR3 nucleotides are TGTGCCAGCAGCGTAGGGACCGAGACTAGCGGGAGAATCGGCAATGAGCAGTTCTTC. The chain uses TRBV9 and TRBJ2-1, with 12 bases lining up with TRBD2. This CDR3 comprises 19 residues. The ends lost 0 bases at V and 6 bases at J; junction bases unmatched: 13. Per the germline V gene, CDR1 is SGDLS and CDR2 is YYNGEE.

The rearrangement joins TRBV4-3 to TRBJ2-7; 7 bases are a match to TRBD1. This CDR3 has 13 amino acids. V trimming: 2 bases; J trimming: 7 bases; junction bases outside the gene matches: 5. The germline CDR1 and CDR2 sequences are LGHNA and YSLEER. The CDR3 nucleotides read TGCGCCAGCAGCCAACTTACAGGGGAAGAGCAGTACTTC. It is translated as CASSQLTGEEQYF.

This chain uses TRBV19 with TRBJ2-2; D is uncertain. V lost 3 bases and J lost 9, with 5 bases in between. The CDR3 covers 11 residues. Germline CDR1 LNHDA, CDR2 SQIVND (reference sequence). For the CDR3, the DNA is TGTGCCAGTAGTATCAGGTGGGAGCTGTTTTTT. Residues: CASSIRWELFF.

V and J are TRBV7-2 and TRBJ1-1; maybe TRBD1 (5 bases). The CDR3 is made up of 16 amino acids. Germline assignment: CDR1 SGHTA and CDR2 FQGNSA. Trimming cost V 3 bases and J 2 bases, with 16 bases left between them. The CDR3 reads CASSFHLPGLNTEAFF. Here the CDR3 DNA reads TGTGCCAGCAGCTTCCATCTCCCGGGACTTAACACTGAAGCTTTCTTT.